Below are 29 T cell receptor beta chains sequenced from a single sample in a study of cytomegalovirus exposure and HLA in healthy donors. 13 Jbeta primers and 60 Vbeta primers were used for the PCR. This table comes from immunoSEQ multiplex PCR, and its TCRdb copy is limited to in-frame clones, with some not included. The table shows 35,000 to 50,000 clones, with around half occurring only once. Sequenced material: PBMCs. The receptors were sampled from a human donor in good health.

Comments on this clone: Other DNA sequences of this sample code for an identical CDR3. This sequence joins TRBV7-9 and TRBJ2-3; D may be TRBD1 (5 bases). CDR3 size: 17 residues. V was clipped by 2 bases and J by 0 bases, with 15 bases between them. Germline V CDR1 and CDR2: SEHNR, FQNEAQ (reference sequence). Here the CDR3 DNA reads TGTGCCAGCAGCTTACAGGGTTGGGATTCTAGCACAGATACGCAGTATTTT. Amino acid sequence: CASSLQGWDSSTDTQYF.

The rearrangement joins TRBV6-1 to TRBJ1-2; no definite D call. The length of the CDR3 is 15 residues. CDR1 and CDR2 from the germline V gene are MNHNS and SASEGT. V lost 1 base, J lost 0 bases, and 9 bases lay in between. As DNA, the CDR3 is TGTGCCAGCAGTGAAGGGCAGATCCCTAACTATGGCTACACCTTC. Its protein product is CASSEGQIPNYGYTF.

The chain employs TRBV19 and TRBJ1-2; TRBD1 aligns across 9 bases. The V and J ends lost 6 bases and 7 bases, in that order; junction bases with no gene match: 9. CDR3 size: 14 residues. From germline, CDR1 is LNHDA and CDR2 SQIVND (reference sequence). The CDR3: CASRPGQGSSGYTF. The CDR3 region has the DNA TGTGCCAGTAGGCCAGGACAGGGGAGCAGTGGCTACACCTTC. Full variable domain (remainder filled in from reference TRBV19 and TRBJ1-2): DGGITQSPKYLFRKEGQNVTLSCEQNLNHDAMYWYRQDPGQGLRLIYYSQIVNDFQKGDIAEGYSVSREKKESFPLTVTSAQKNPTAFYLCASRPGQGSSGYTFGSGTRLTVV.

This clone was counted between two and nine times. CDR3 loop: CASSFGTGDGYTF. The CDR3 DNA sequence: TGTGCCAGCAGCTTCGGGACAGGGGATGGCTACACCTTC. This rearrangement joins TRBV7-3 to TRBJ1-2, with 10 nucleotides matching TRBD1. The CDR3 is 13 residues long. Trimming took 3 bases from V and 6 from J; bases not matched to a gene: 1. Germline CDR1 reads SGHTA; CDR2 reads FQGTGA.

This sequence joins TRBV6-5 and TRBJ2-7, with 7 bases aligning to TRBD1. Germline V gives CDR1 MNHEY, CDR2 SVGAGI. The CDR3 loop spans 14 amino acids. After removal of 5 bases from V and 1 base from J, the junction contained 5 bases not matched to a gene. CDR3 coding DNA: TGTGCCAGCAGTGAACAGGGGCATTCCTACGAGCAGTACTTC. This sequence encodes CASSEQGHSYEQYF.

J is TRBJ2-3 and V is TRBV18, with D uncertain. The CDR3 covers 13 residues. The V end lost 6 bases, the J end lost 0 bases, and 7 bases lay between the germline ends. Germline loops: CDR1 KGHSH, CDR2 LQKENI. CDR3 amino acids: CASSTTSTDTQYF. In nucleotides, the CDR3 is TGTGCCAGCTCGACGACTAGCACAGATACGCAGTATTTT. The full variable domain, completed using reference TRBV18 and TRBJ2-3, is NAGVMQNPRHLVRRRGQEARLRCSPMKGHSHVYWYRQLPEEGLKFMVYLQKENIIDESGMPKERFSAEFPKEGPSILRIQQVVRGDSAAYFCASSTTSTDTQYFGPGTRLTVL.

The chain joins TRBV5-6 to TRBJ1-3; the D is unclear. The CDR3 length is 15 residues. V was clipped by 4 bases and J by 1 base, with 12 bases between them. CDR1 is SGHDT and CDR2 is YYEEEE in the germline V gene. Here the CDR3 DNA reads TGTGCCAGCAGCCCTCCCACTCGGTCTGGAAACACCATATATTTT. Residues: CASSPPTRSGNTIYF.

The rearrangement joins TRBV18 to TRBJ1-2; TRBD1 agrees at 12 bases. The CDR3 loop spans 14 amino acids. V lost 5 bases and J lost 8; bases outside the gene matches: 6. CDR1 is KGHSH, CDR2 LQKENI, per germline. DNA of the CDR3: TGTGCCAGCTCAACGGGACAGGGGGCCCGGGGCTACACCTTC. It specifies CASSTGQGARGYTF. The full variable domain, with the rest looked up from reference TRBV18 and TRBJ1-2, is NAGVMQNPRHLVRRRGQEARLRCSPMKGHSHVYWYRQLPEEGLKFMVYLQKENIIDESGMPKERFSAEFPKEGPSILRIQQVVRGDSAAYFCASSTGQGARGYTFGSGTRLTVV.

This clone was counted between two and nine times. The gene calls are TRBV18 and TRBJ2-5; D is unresolved. The CDR3 covers 13 residues. V gave up 3 bases and J gave up 5 bases, with 10 bases separating them. CDR1 and CDR2 from the germline V gene are KGHSH and LQKENI. The CDR3 sequence: CASSPRLLETQYF. CDR3 coding DNA: TGTGCCAGCTCACCCAGGTTGTTGGAGACCCAGTACTTC.

This chain links TRBV4-3 with TRBJ1-2; the D is unclear. Trimming shortened V by 4 bases and J by 3 bases, and 21 bases separated the two germline ends. From germline, CDR1 is LGHNA and CDR2 YSLEER. The CDR3 runs to 17 residues. CDR3 residues: CASSPMIGEERDYGYTF. In DNA form, the CDR3 reads TGCGCCAGCAGCCCTATGATCGGGGAGGAGAGGGACTATGGCTACACCTTC.

The gene calls are TRBV11-2 and TRBJ1-2; D gene unclear. V lost 1 base, J lost 8 bases, and 11 bases lay in between. CDR1 and CDR2 (germline): SGHAT, FQNNGV. This CDR3 is built from 13 residues. The CDR3 DNA follows: TGTGCCAGCAGCTTAGTTCCCCTTATGGGCTACACCTTC. Translated, it gives CASSLVPLMGYTF.

The chain carries TRBV7-2 and TRBJ2-5; 9 positions match TRBD2. The germline V gene has CDR1 SGHTA and CDR2 FQGNSA. This CDR3 contains 16 residues. V shed 1 base, J shed 5 bases, and the junction held 8 bases outside the gene matches. The CDR3 DNA follows: TGTGCCAGCAGCTTAGTTTATGCGGGGGGGCCGGAGACCCAGTACTTC. This gives the protein CASSLVYAGGPETQYF.

Only a few counts were recorded for this clone. This chain uses TRBV5-5 with TRBJ2-7, with D possibly being TRBD1 (5 bases). V was shortened by 4 bases and J by 2 bases, with 13 bases between the two germline ends. Germline assignment: CDR1 SGHKS and CDR2 YYEKEE (reference sequence). This CDR3 has 14 residues. Written as DNA, the CDR3 is TGTGCCAGCAGCCCCGACAGCGTAGCCTACGAGCAGTACTTC. Its translation: CASSPDSVAYEQYF.

V is TRBV6-6 and J is TRBJ2-1; D remains unclear. Germline lookup yields CDR1 MNHNY and CDR2 SVGAGI (reference sequence). The CDR3 runs 14 residues. Trimming took 0 bases from V and 6 from J, leaving 9 bases between them. The CDR3 nucleotides are TGTGCCAGCAGTTACTCGCTAGAGGCCAATGAGCAGTTCTTC. This sequence encodes CASSYSLEANEQFF.

This clone was observed a handful of times. The V gene is TRBV7-2, the J gene TRBJ1-2, with D possibly matching TRBD1 (5 bases). The CDR3 is 15 residues long. Per the germline V gene, CDR1 is SGHTA and CDR2 is FQGNSA. With 1 base removed from V and 8 bases from J, the gap between germline ends came to 17 bases. The chain's CDR3 is CASSLVGTQSSGYTF. The CDR3, as DNA: TGTGCCAGCAGCTTAGTAGGGACTCAGTCTAGCGGCTACACCTTC. The whole variable domain, remainder taken from reference TRBV7-2 and TRBJ1-2, is GAGVSQSPSNKVTEKGKDVELRCDPISGHTALYWYRQSLGQGLEFLIYFQGNSAPDKSGLPSDRFSAERTGGSVSTLTIQRTQQEDSAVYLCASSLVGTQSSGYTFGSGTRLTVV.

CDR3 loop: CASSAQRREGEKLFF. The DNA for the CDR3 is TGTGCCAGCAGCGCACAGCGGAGGGAGGGTGAAAAACTGTTTTTT. The rearrangement joins TRBV7-9 to TRBJ1-4, with unresolved D. CDR1 is SEHNR and CDR2 is FQNEAQ in the germline V gene (reference sequence). The CDR3 is made up of 15 amino acids. V shed 5 bases and J shed 7 bases, with 17 bases lying between them.

This clone occurred once. V usage is TRBV10-3 and J usage is TRBJ2-7; 9 bases map to TRBD1. Per the germline V gene, CDR1 is ENHRY and CDR2 is SYGVKD. Trimming cost V 7 bases and J 5 bases; bases outside gene matches: 9. The CDR3 is made up of 14 amino acids. The chain's CDR3 is CAITPGQGRDEQYF. In nucleotides, the CDR3 is TGTGCCATCACCCCGGGACAGGGTCGCGACGAGCAGTACTTC.

The sample holds a few counts of this clone. The rearrangement joins TRBV19 to TRBJ2-5; tentatively, D is TRBD1 (6 bases). This CDR3 is built from 13 residues. The germline gives CDR1 LNHDA, CDR2 SQIVND (reference sequence). Trimming took off 7 bases at V and 1 base at J, with 10 bases between the two ends. CDR3 amino acids: CASNQGLQETQYF. CDR3 coding DNA: TGTGCCAGTAACCAGGGGCTCCAAGAGACCCAGTACTTC.

The chain recombines TRBV7-2 with TRBJ2-7; D may be TRBD1 (5 bases). This CDR3 has 14 amino acids. Per germline, CDR1 SGHTA and CDR2 FQGNSA. V dropped 2 bases and J dropped 3 bases, with 11 bases sitting between them. CDR3 sequence: CASSLPGHGYEQYF. The CDR3 region has the DNA TGTGCCAGCAGCTTACCTGGACACGGCTACGAGCAGTACTTC.

The J gene is TRBJ1-5, the V gene TRBV19, with D tentatively TRBD1 (5 bases). This CDR3 is 17 amino acids long. Trimming pared 5 bases from V and 0 bases from J, leaving 17 bases between. The germline V gene has CDR1 LNHDA and CDR2 SQIVND (reference sequence). CDR3 bases: TGTGCCAGTAGTCTGGGACTCTCCTTCTATAGCAATCAGCCCCAGCATTTT. This encodes CASSLGLSFYSNQPQHF.

The chain carries TRBV2 and TRBJ2-1; D perhaps matches TRBD1 (5 bases). Germline V gene data show CDR1 as SNHLY and CDR2 as FYNNEI. Deletions cut 7 bases from V and 1 base from J, with 11 bases between. The CDR3 is 14 residues long. CDR3 bases: TGTGCCAGCAAACGACAGACGTCCTACAATGAGCAGTTCTTC. Amino acid sequence: CASKRQTSYNEQFF.

This rearrangement joins TRBV9 to TRBJ1-2; D possibly corresponds to TRBD1 (5 bases). This CDR3 comprises 14 residues. Germline CDR1 reads SGDLS; CDR2 reads YYNGEE. The V gene lost 4 bases and the J gene lost 2 bases, with 12 bases spanning the gap. The CDR3 DNA reads as TGTGCCAGCAGCTGGGACGGGAGGAACTATGGCTACACCTTC. Its protein product is CASSWDGRNYGYTF.

The chain combines TRBV11-1 with TRBJ1-6, with TRBD1 as a possible D gene (5 bases). V was trimmed by 7 bases and J by 8 bases, leaving 18 bases between them. Germline loops: CDR1 SGHAT, CDR2 FQDESV (reference sequence). CDR3 length equals 15 residues. The CDR3 reads CASTGGLGGDSPLHF. CDR3 DNA sequence: TGTGCCAGCACGGGGGGTCTAGGAGGCGATTCACCCCTCCACTTT. Looking up the rest from reference TRBV11-1 and TRBJ1-6 gives the full variable domain: EAEVAQSPRYKITEKSQAVAFWCDPISGHATLYWYRQILGQGPELLVQFQDESVVDDSQLPKDRFSAERLKGVDSTLKIQPAELGDSAMYLCASTGGLGGDSPLHFGNGTRLTVT.

In this sample, this clone is medium-sized. The chain carries TRBV11-2 and TRBJ2-7, with 16 bases identical to TRBD2. V dropped 4 bases and J dropped 6; count of bases not matched to a gene: 15. CDR1 is SGHAT and CDR2 is FQNNGV in the germline V gene. The CDR3 loop spans 19 amino acids. CDR3 region: CASSSFGTSGGEYEREQYF. The DNA for the CDR3 is TGTGCCAGCAGCTCGTTCGGGACTAGCGGGGGGGAATATGAACGCGAGCAGTACTTC.

This clone was counted between two and nine times. The chain uses TRBV9 and TRBJ2-3; no clear D gene. Trimming shortened V by 0 bases and J by 0 bases, and 5 bases separated the two germline ends. The CDR3 contains 14 residues. CDR1 SGDLS and CDR2 YYNGEE come from the germline V gene. This chain's CDR3 is CASSVASSTDTQYF. In DNA form, the CDR3 reads TGTGCCAGCAGCGTAGCCTCTAGCACAGATACGCAGTATTTT.

The genes are TRBV9 and TRBJ2-1; 12 bases map to TRBD2. The CDR3 totals 15 residues. Trimming at V came to 4 bases and at J to 13 bases, leaving 12 bases not matched to a gene. Germline CDR1 SGDLS, CDR2 YYNGEE. The DNA for the CDR3 is TGTGCCAGCAGCCAGACTAGCGGGGGTCGGCGGGCCCAGTTCTTC. This encodes CASSQTSGGRRAQFF.

The CDR3 coding sequence is TGTGCCAGCAGCTTCGGGACAGCAACTAATGAAAAACTGTTTTTT. Encoded protein: CASSFGTATNEKLFF. The chain links TRBV7-2 to TRBJ1-4, with 7 bases lining up with TRBD1. J gave up 0 bases and V 3 bases, and 1 base lay outside the gene matches. CDR3 size: 15 residues. Per the germline V gene, CDR1 is SGHTA and CDR2 is FQGNSA. Using reference TRBV7-2 and TRBJ1-4 for the parts outside the CDR3, the full variable domain is GAGVSQSPSNKVTEKGKDVELRCDPISGHTALYWYRQSLGQGLEFLIYFQGNSAPDKSGLPSDRFSAERTGGSVSTLTIQRTQQEDSAVYLCASSFGTATNEKLFFGSGTQLSVL.

This clone has just a few counts. The rearrangement uses TRBV29-1 and TRBJ1-5, with 8 nucleotides matching TRBD1. Germline V CDR1 and CDR2: SQVTM, ANQGSEA. Trimming removed 6 bases from V and 6 bases from J; junction bases left unmatched: 10. The CDR3 extends over 14 amino acids. This chain's CDR3 is CSVRQGSVSQPQHF. CDR3 DNA sequence: TGCAGCGTGCGACAGGGGTCCGTTTCTCAGCCCCAGCATTTT. The variable domain in full, completed from reference TRBV29-1 and TRBJ1-5, reads SAVISQKPSRDICQRGTSLTIQCQVDSQVTMMFWYRQQPGQSLTLIATANQGSEATYESGFVIDKFPISRPNLTFSTLTVSNMSPEDSSIYLCSVRQGSVSQPQHFGDGTRLSIL.

V is TRBV7-2 and J is TRBJ2-5, with TRBD2 as a possible D gene (6 bases). CDR1 and CDR2 (germline): SGHTA, FQGNSA. Trimming left V 0 bases short and J 5 bases short, with 10 bases between. The CDR3 is made up of 14 amino acids. The CDR3 is CASSLAGRRETQYF. In DNA, the CDR3 is TGTGCCAGCAGCTTAGCCGGGAGAAGGGAGACCCAGTACTTC.